The 18 T cell receptor beta chains listed next were all sequenced from one sample in a study of shared clonotypes between healthy human individuals. Positively selected for CCR7, the CD45RO-negative cells used as naive CD8 cells excluded terminally differentiated effector memory CD45RA+ cells. Only in-frame clones appear in the TCRdb table, and some are missing; sequencing was by immunoSEQ multiplex PCR. The repertoire has millions of clones, about 94% of them found once; the top ten carry 0.85% to 1.2%. Sequencing was performed on naive CD8+ T cells sorted from blood. Every receptor here comes from a man younger than 35 in good health.

The chain carries TRBV5-4 and TRBJ1-1; D is unclear. V was trimmed by 2 bases and J by 0 bases, leaving 5 bases between them. The CDR3 loop spans 13 amino acids. Germline-derived CDR1 and CDR2 are SGHNT and YYREEE (reference sequence). CDR3 protein: CASSFQMNTEAFF. CDR3 coding DNA: TGTGCCAGCAGCTTTCAGATGAACACTGAAGCTTTCTTT.

The DNA for the CDR3 is TGCGCCAGCAGCCAAGTCTTGGCAGCTGAGCAGTTCTTC. This encodes CASSQVLAAEQFF. This chain joins TRBV4-1 and TRBJ2-1; D ambiguous. Between the trimmed V and J ends, which lost 1 base and 9 bases, there was a span of 10 bases. The CDR3 is 13 amino acids. Germline V gene sequence: CDR1 MGHRA, CDR2 YSYEKL.

The gene calls are TRBV21-1 and TRBJ2-7; TRBD2 is the table's D call, not checked against the DNA. TRBV21-1 is a pseudogene locus. This CDR3 region has 16 residues. The CDR3 is CASSKYWREGLLEQYF. CDR3 bases: TGTGCCAGCAGCAAATACTGGCGGGAGGGCCTTCTCGAGCAGTACTTC.

The chain links TRBV10-3 to TRBJ1-4, with a weak D call TRBD1 (6 bases). The V end lost 11 bases, the J end lost 4 bases, and 14 bases lay between the germline ends. The length of the CDR3 is 13 residues. The V gene's germline CDR1 is ENHRY and CDR2 SYGVKD. The CDR3: CAAKDRHNEKLFF. The CDR3 region has the DNA TGTGCCGCGAAGGACAGACATAATGAAAAACTGTTTTTT.

V gene TRBV9 combines with J gene TRBJ2-1, with TRBD1 identical over 9 bases. This CDR3 is 17 amino acids long. With 3 bases clipped from V and 0 bases from J, the junction kept 7 bases outside the gene matches. The germline V gene has CDR1 SGDLS and CDR2 YYNGEE. The CDR3 DNA is TGTGCCAGCAGCGGCAGGACAGGGGTCAGCTCCTACAATGAGCAGTTCTTC. As protein: CASSGRTGVSSYNEQFF.

The chain carries TRBV15 and TRBJ2-7; TRBD2 is a possible D gene (5 bases). Deletions cut 1 base from V and 0 bases from J, with 7 bases between. CDR1 is LNHNV, CDR2 YYDKDF, per germline (reference sequence). The CDR3 runs to 14 residues. CDR3: CATSRAGLSYEQYF. In nucleotides, the CDR3 is TGTGCCACCAGCAGAGCTGGACTCTCCTACGAGCAGTACTTC.

This rearrangement joins TRBV2 to TRBJ1-1; D might be TRBD1 (5 bases). This CDR3 has 18 amino acids. The ends were cut back, 0 bases at V and 4 bases at J, with 21 bases in the middle. Per germline, CDR1 SNHLY and CDR2 FYNNEI. The CDR3 protein is CASSEARGRGGGSTEAFF. CDR3 DNA sequence: TGTGCCAGCAGTGAAGCACGGGGTAGGGGAGGTGGAAGCACTGAAGCTTTCTTT. The full variable domain, rest sourced from reference TRBV2 and TRBJ1-1, is EPEVTQTPSHQVTQMGQEVILRCVPISNHLYFYWYRQILGQKVEFLVSFYNNEISEKSEIFDDQFSVERPDGSNFTLKIRSTKLEDSAMYFCASSEARGRGGGSTEAFFGQGTRLTVV.

This chain connects TRBV2 to TRBJ2-2; possible D gene TRBD2, 6 bases. V lost 8 bases and J 6 bases, leaving 13 bases between the germline ends. Germline CDR1 is SNHLY and CDR2 is FYNNEI. The CDR3 runs to 13 residues. This CDR3 reads CASGGGYPGELFF. In DNA, the CDR3 is TGTGCCAGCGGAGGAGGGTACCCCGGGGAGCTGTTTTTT.

This chain joins TRBV5-8 and TRBJ2-3, with unresolved D. Trimming cost V 0 bases and J 3 bases, with 11 bases left between them. Germline V gene data show CDR1 as SGHTS and CDR2 as YDEGEE. The CDR3 runs 15 residues. For the CDR3, the DNA is TGTGCCAGCAGCTTGGTACAGTTCGTTACAGATACGCAGTATTTT. Its protein product is CASSLVQFVTDTQYF.

As for this clone: Other DNA variants within this sample encode the same CDR3. V usage is TRBV14 and J usage is TRBJ2-7, with D perhaps given as TRBD1 or TRBD2 (5 bases each). The CDR3 has 14 residues. Germline loops: CDR1 SGHDN, CDR2 FVKESK. Trimming removed 1 base from V and 2 bases from J, with 9 bases in between. The chain's CDR3 is CASSQGQGPYEQYF. Written as DNA, the CDR3 is TGTGCCAGCAGCCAAGGGCAGGGACCCTACGAGCAGTACTTC.

V is TRBV19 and J is TRBJ2-2; D might be TRBD1 (5 bases). Looked up from germline, CDR1 is LNHDA and CDR2 is SQIVND (reference sequence). V was shortened by 6 bases and J by 5 bases, with 10 bases between the two germline ends. The CDR3 runs 13 residues. This CDR3 reads CASRAGHTGELFF. Here the CDR3 DNA reads TGTGCCAGTAGGGCAGGGCATACCGGGGAGCTGTTTTTT.

V is TRBV29-1 and J is TRBJ2-7, with TRBD1 as a possible D gene (6 bases). CDR1 SQVTM and CDR2 ANQGSEA come from the germline V gene. The V gene lost 3 bases and the J gene lost 1 base, with 10 bases spanning the gap. The CDR3 length is 13 residues. CDR3 protein: CSVDAGQSYEQYF. The CDR3 DNA sequence: TGCAGCGTTGACGCTGGACAGTCCTACGAGCAGTACTTC.

The rearrangement links TRBV28 to TRBJ1-6; 7 positions match TRBD1. V trimming: 3 bases; J trimming: 10 bases; junction bases outside the gene matches: 12. The CDR3 is made up of 16 amino acids. In germline, CDR1 is MDHEN, CDR2 SYDVKM. CDR3: CASSLDLTGSLSPLHF. The CDR3 region has the DNA TGTGCCAGCAGTTTGGATCTGACAGGGTCCTTGTCACCCCTCCACTTT.

The CDR3 is CASSPGTSGGTYEQYF. As DNA, the CDR3 is TGTGCCAGCAGCCCTGGGACTAGCGGGGGTACCTACGAGCAGTACTTC. The chain links TRBV7-2 to TRBJ2-7; 14 bases align to TRBD2. CDR1 and CDR2 (germline): SGHTA, FQGNSA. The CDR3 is 16 amino acids. Unmatched junction bases numbered 5, after V lost 5 bases and J lost 2 bases.

This chain links TRBV5-8 with TRBJ2-1; tentative D call: TRBD2 (6 bases). This CDR3 spans 15 amino acids. From germline, CDR1 is SGHTS and CDR2 YDEGEE. V was pared by 4 bases and J by 3 bases, with 14 bases between. CDR3 sequence reads: CASSTSLAYYNEQFF. The CDR3 bases are TGTGCCAGCAGCACCTCTCTAGCGTACTACAATGAGCAGTTCTTC.

Points on this clone: Relative to the germline gene, one junction end is altered; a read error may explain this. The chain carries TRBV30 and TRBJ2-3; D call uncertain. Germline V gene data show CDR1 as GTSNPN and CDR2 as SVGIG (reference sequence). The CDR3 loop spans 14 amino acids. CDR3 DNA sequence: TGTGCCTGGACTAGGAGAAACTACACAAATACGCAGTATTTT. Translated, it gives CAWTRRNYTNTQYF.

Comments on this clone: The identical CDR3 is also encoded by other nucleotide sequences in the sample. The chain has TRBV4-1 and TRBJ1-1; perhaps TRBD1 as D (6 bases). The CDR3 covers 13 residues. Germline V gene data show CDR1 as MGHRA and CDR2 as YSYEKL. Between the trimmed V and J ends, which lost 4 bases and 8 bases, there was a span of 14 bases. The CDR3 region is CASSLRGGAEAFF. In nucleotides, the CDR3 is TGCGCCAGCAGCCTTAGAGGGGGTGCAGAAGCTTTCTTT.

This sequence joins TRBV5-4 and TRBJ2-7; 7 bases are a match to TRBD2. Germline assignment: CDR1 SGHNT and CDR2 YYREEE (reference sequence). Trimming removed 0 bases from V and 13 bases from J; junction bases left unmatched: 7. There are 12 residues in the CDR3. The CDR3: CASSLDRAGDYF. CDR3 bases: TGTGCCAGCAGCTTGGATAGGGCGGGGGACTACTTC. Full variable domain (missing parts from reference TRBV5-4 and TRBJ2-7): ETGVTQSPTHLIKTRGQQVTLRCSSQSGHNTVSWYQQALGQGPQFIFQYYREEENGRGNFPPRFSGLQFPNYSSELNVNALELDDSALYLCASSLDRAGDYFGPGTRLTVT.